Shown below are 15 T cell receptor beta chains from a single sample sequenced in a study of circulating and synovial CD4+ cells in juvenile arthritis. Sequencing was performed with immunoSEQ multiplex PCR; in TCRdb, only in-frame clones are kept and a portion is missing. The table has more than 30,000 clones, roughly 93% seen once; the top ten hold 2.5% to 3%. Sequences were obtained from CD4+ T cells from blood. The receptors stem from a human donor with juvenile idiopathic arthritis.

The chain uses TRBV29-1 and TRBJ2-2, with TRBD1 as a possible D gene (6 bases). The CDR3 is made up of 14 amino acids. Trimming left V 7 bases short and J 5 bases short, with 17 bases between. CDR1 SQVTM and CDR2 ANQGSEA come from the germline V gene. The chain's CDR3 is CSGALSQGTGELFF. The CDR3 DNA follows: TGCAGCGGTGCCCTCTCGCAGGGGACCGGGGAGCTGTTTTTT.

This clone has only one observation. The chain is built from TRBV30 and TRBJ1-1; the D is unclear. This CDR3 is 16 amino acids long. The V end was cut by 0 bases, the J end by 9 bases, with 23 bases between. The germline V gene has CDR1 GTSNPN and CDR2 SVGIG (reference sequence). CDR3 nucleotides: TGTGCCTGGAGTGTAGTCCCTGCGGCGGCCTACGGGAAAGCTTTCTTT. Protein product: CAWSVVPAAAYGKAFF.

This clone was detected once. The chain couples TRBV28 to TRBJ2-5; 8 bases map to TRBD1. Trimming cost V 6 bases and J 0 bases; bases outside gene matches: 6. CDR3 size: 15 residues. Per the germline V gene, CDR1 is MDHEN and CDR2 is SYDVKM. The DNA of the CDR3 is TGTGCCAGCAGAGGACAGGGATCGTACCAAGAGACCCAGTACTTC. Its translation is CASRGQGSYQETQYF.

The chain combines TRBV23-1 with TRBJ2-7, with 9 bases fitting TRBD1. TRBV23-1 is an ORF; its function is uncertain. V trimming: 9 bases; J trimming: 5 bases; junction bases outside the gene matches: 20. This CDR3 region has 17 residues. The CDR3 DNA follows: TGCGCCAGACCGACAGGGGGAGAGCGGGGAGTGCGGGACGAGCAGTACTTC. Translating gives CARPTGGERGVRDEQYF.

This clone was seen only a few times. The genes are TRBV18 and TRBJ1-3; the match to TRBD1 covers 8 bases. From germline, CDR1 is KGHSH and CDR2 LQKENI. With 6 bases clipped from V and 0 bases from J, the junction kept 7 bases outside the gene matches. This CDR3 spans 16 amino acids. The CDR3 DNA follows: TGTGCCAGCTCGCGCGGACAGGGACACTCTGGAAACACCATATATTTT. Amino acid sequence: CASSRGQGHSGNTIYF. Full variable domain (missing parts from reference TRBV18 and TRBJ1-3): NAGVMQNPRHLVRRRGQEARLRCSPMKGHSHVYWYRQLPEEGLKFMVYLQKENIIDESGMPKERFSAEFPKEGPSILRIQQVVRGDSAAYFCASSRGQGHSGNTIYFGEGSWLTVV.

The CDR3: CASSLRLAESEQFF. The CDR3 coding sequence is TGTGCCAGCAGCTTGCGACTAGCGGAAAGCGAGCAGTTCTTC. The rearrangement uses TRBV5-8 and TRBJ2-1; TRBD2 matches at 9 bases. The length of the CDR3 is 14 residues. Germline trimming cut 1 base from V and 10 bases from J; bases unmatched to any gene: 6. CDR1 is SGHTS, CDR2 YDEGEE, per germline.

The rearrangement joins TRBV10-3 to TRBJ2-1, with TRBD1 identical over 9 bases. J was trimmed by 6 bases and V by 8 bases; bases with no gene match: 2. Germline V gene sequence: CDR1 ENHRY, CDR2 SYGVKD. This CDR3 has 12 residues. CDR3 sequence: CAIGDRVNEQFF. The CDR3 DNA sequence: TGTGCCATCGGGGACAGGGTCAATGAGCAGTTCTTC.

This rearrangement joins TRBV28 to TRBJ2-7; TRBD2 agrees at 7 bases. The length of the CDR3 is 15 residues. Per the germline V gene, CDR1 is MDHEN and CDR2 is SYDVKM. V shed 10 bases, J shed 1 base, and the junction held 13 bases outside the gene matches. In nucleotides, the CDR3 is TGTGCCACCTGTTTGGGGGGGACTTATTCCTACGAGCAGTACTTC. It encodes CATCLGGTYSYEQYF. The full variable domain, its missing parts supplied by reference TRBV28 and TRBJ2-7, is DVKVTQSSRYLVKRTGEKVFLECVQDMDHENMFWYRQDPGLGLRLIYFSYDVKMKEKGDIPEGYSVSREKKERFSLILESASTNQTSMYLCATCLGGTYSYEQYFGPGTRLTVT.

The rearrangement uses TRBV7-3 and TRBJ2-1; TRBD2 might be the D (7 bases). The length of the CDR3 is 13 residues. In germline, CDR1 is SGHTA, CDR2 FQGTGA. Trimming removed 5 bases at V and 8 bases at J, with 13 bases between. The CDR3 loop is CASSPQGGDEQFF. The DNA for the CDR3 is TGTGCCAGCAGCCCACAGGGAGGGGATGAGCAGTTCTTC. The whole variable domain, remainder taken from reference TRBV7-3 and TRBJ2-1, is GAGVSQTPSNKVTEKGKYVELRCDPISGHTALYWYRQSLGQGPEFLIYFQGTGAADDSGLPNDRFFAVRPEGSVSTLKIQRTERGDSAVYLCASSPQGGDEQFFGPGTRLTVL.

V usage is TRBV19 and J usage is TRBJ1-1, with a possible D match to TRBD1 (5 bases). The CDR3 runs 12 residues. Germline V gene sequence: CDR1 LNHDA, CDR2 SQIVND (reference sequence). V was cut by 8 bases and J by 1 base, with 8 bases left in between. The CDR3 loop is CASGGTNTEAFF. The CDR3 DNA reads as TGTGCCAGTGGGGGGACGAACACTGAAGCTTTCTTT.

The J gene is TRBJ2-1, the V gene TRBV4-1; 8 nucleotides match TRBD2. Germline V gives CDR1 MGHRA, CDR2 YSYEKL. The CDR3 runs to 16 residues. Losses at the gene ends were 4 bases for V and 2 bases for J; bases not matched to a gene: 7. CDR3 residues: CASSPRGTSPYNEQFF. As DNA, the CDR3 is TGCGCCAGCAGCCCAAGAGGGACTAGTCCCTACAATGAGCAGTTCTTC.

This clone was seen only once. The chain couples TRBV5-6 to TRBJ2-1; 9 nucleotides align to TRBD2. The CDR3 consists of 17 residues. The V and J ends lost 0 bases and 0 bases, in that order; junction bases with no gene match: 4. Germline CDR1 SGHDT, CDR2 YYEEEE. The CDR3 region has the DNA TGTGCCAGCAGCTTGGTTGCTAGCGGGGCCTCCTACAATGAGCAGTTCTTC. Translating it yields CASSLVASGASYNEQFF.

The CDR3 DNA reads as TGTGCCAGCAGTTCCCCCGCCGACAGGGGGTATGATGAGCAGTTCTTC. Protein: CASSSPADRGYDEQFF. V and J are TRBV2 and TRBJ2-1; 9 bases match TRBD1. V was pared by 5 bases and J by 8 bases, with 13 bases of the junction left unmatched. The CDR3 contains 16 residues. CDR1 SNHLY and CDR2 FYNNEI come from the germline V gene.

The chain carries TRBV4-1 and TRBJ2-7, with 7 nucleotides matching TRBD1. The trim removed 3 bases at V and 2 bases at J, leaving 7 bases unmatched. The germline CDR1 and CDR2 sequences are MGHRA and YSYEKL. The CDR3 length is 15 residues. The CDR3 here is CASSHLETGPYEQYF. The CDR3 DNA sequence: TGCGCCAGCAGCCACCTCGAGACAGGGCCCTACGAGCAGTACTTC.

The CDR3 protein is CASSSGTGFPWGEQYF. Here the CDR3 DNA reads TGCGCCAGCAGCAGTGGAACAGGGTTCCCCTGGGGGGAGCAGTACTTC. The chain links TRBV4-1 to TRBJ2-7; TRBD1 might be the D (6 bases). Germline CDR1 and CDR2: MGHRA and YSYEKL. V lost 5 bases and J 7 bases, leaving 24 bases between the germline ends. The CDR3 has 16 amino acids.